This is a list of T cell receptor beta chains from one sample in a study of shared clonotypes between healthy human individuals. Only in-frame clones appear in the TCRdb table, and some are missing; sequencing was by immunoSEQ multiplex PCR. Counted here are around 580,000 clones, 95% to 98% occurring once; the ten biggest clones make up around 0.3%. Input material: naive CD8+ T cells sorted from blood. The receptor source for this set is a man aged 25 to 40 in good health. Each CDR3 is given with its conserved first and last residue. The D gene is left open where the match is weak. The size entry is marked missing in some rows and otherwise reads once, few, many or a size class.

TGTGCCACCGCGGACACAAACAATGAGCAGTTCTTC | CATADTNNEQFF | . | TRBJ2-1 | TRBV18 | .
TGCGCCAGCAGTACTGGACAGGGGGCTTCGAATGAGCAGTTCTTC | CASSTGQGASNEQFF | . | TRBJ2-1 | TRBV4-3 | TRBD1
TGTGCCAGCAGTTTACTAGGACACACTGAAGCTTTCTTT | CASSLLGHTEAFF | . | TRBJ1-1 | TRBV27 | .
TGTGCCAGCAGCCTCCCAGTAGGGCAGAACACTGAAGCTTTCTTT | CASSLPVGQNTEAFF | . | TRBJ1-1 | TRBV7-9 | .
TGTGCCAGCAGCGAGACAGGGGCTTCGTATCAGCCCCAGCATTTT | CASSETGASYQPQHF | . | TRBJ1-5 | TRBV9 | TRBD1
TGCAGCGTTGACGGAGGGGTTGTCTATGGCTACACCTTC | CSVDGGVVYGYTF | once | TRBJ1-2 | TRBV29-1 | .
TGCAGCGTTGACGGACTAGCGGGGGACGAGCGGTACGAGCAGTACTTC | CSVDGLAGDERYEQYF | . | TRBJ2-7 | TRBV29-1 | TRBD2
TGCAGCGTAGGAAAGAACTACGAGCAGTACTTC | CSVGKNYEQYF | . | TRBJ2-7 | TRBV29-1 | .
TGTGCCAGCAGCTTCGTAGCCGGGGAGCTGTTTTTT | CASSFVAGELFF | . | TRBJ2-2 | TRBV11-2 | .
TGTGCCAGCAGTCCCTCGGGGGTTAATGAGCAGTTCTTC | CASSPSGVNEQFF | once | TRBJ2-1 | TRBV6-1 | .
TGTGCCAGCAGCCAAGTCGGTGGGATTGAGCAGTACTTC | CASSQVGGIEQYF | . | TRBJ2-7 | TRBV4-2 | .
TGTGCCAGCAGTAACCAGGGTCACACGCCCCAGCATTTT | CASSNQGHTPQHF | . | TRBJ1-5 | TRBV27 | .
TGCGCCAGCACCCCGGGACAGTCCTACGAGCAGTACTTC | CASTPGQSYEQYF | . | TRBJ2-7 | TRBV5-1 | TRBD1
TGTGCCAGCAGCATGTTCATGGGACTAGCGGAAGAGACCCAGTACTTC | CASSMFMGLAEETQYF | . | TRBJ2-5 | TRBV9 | TRBD2
TGCGCCAGCAGCCATCTCCCTGGCACCGGGGAGCTGTTTTTT | CASSHLPGTGELFF | once | TRBJ2-2 | TRBV4-1 | .
TGTGCCAGCAGCTTAGGGGGTCCCCCCGATGAGCAGTTCTTC | CASSLGGPPDEQFF | . | TRBJ2-1 | TRBV11-2 | .
TGTGCCAGCAGTGAAGTGGGCGGGAGGGCCTACAATGAGCAGTTCTTC | CASSEVGGRAYNEQFF | . | TRBJ2-1 | TRBV6-1 | TRBD2
TGTGCCAGCAGTCCAAGACCCTTTGCGAACACCGGGGAGCTGTTTTTT | CASSPRPFANTGELFF | . | TRBJ2-2 | TRBV27 | .
TGTGCCAGCAGCTTAGAGGTGGTATCCGAGCAGTTCTTC | CASSLEVVSEQFF | . | TRBJ2-1 | TRBV11-2 | .
TGTGCCAGCAGCGACCTTCGGGCCTACTACGAGCAGTACTTC | CASSDLRAYYEQYF | . | TRBJ2-7 | TRBV14 | .
TGCAGCGTGACGGAAGGGACTAGCGCTAGCACAGATACGCAGTATTTT | CSVTEGTSASTDTQYF | . | TRBJ2-3 | TRBV29-1 | TRBD2
TGTGCCAGCAGCTTGGGGGGTGTCCACAATGAGCAGTTCTTC | CASSLGGVHNEQFF | . | TRBJ2-1 | TRBV7-9 | .
TGTGCCTGGAACTACGGGACAGGGGACGAGCAGTACTTC | CAWNYGTGDEQYF | . | TRBJ2-7 | TRBV30 | TRBD1
TGTGCCAGCAGCTCAGGGCCGGATGGGTTGTACTTC | CASSSGPDGLYF | . | TRBJ2-7 | TRBV11-2 | .
TGTGCCAGCAGCGTAGCTGGCAGGGAGCCAGATACGCAGTATTTT | CASSVAGREPDTQYF | . | TRBJ2-3 | TRBV9 | .
TGCAGCGTCGAGCAGGGCACAGATACGCAGTATTTT | CSVEQGTDTQYF | . | TRBJ2-3 | TRBV29-1 | .
TGTGCCAGCAGCTTAGGTTCACTATGGTACCAAGAGACCCAGTACTTC | CASSLGSLWYQETQYF | . | TRBJ2-5 | TRBV7-8 | .
TGTGCCAGCAGCCGCCAACTCGGAAACGAGCAGTACTTC | CASSRQLGNEQYF | . | TRBJ2-7 | TRBV27 | .
TGTGCCAGCAGCTTACTTGGGGGCCTAAGCTACGAGCAGTACTTC | CASSLLGGLSYEQYF | . | TRBJ2-7 | TRBV13 | .
TGTGCCAGCAGCTTGGGTCAGGGGGCTTCCGAGCAGTACTTC | CASSLGQGASEQYF | . | TRBJ2-7 | TRBV5-4 | TRBD1
TGTGCCAGCAGTTGGGACTATCCAGATACGCAGTATTTT | CASSWDYPDTQYF | . | TRBJ2-3 | TRBV27 | TRBD2
TGCGCCAGCAGTGGTCGGGACTACAATGAGCAGTTCTTC | CASSGRDYNEQFF | once | TRBJ2-1 | TRBV10-1 | .
TGTGCCACCAGCGAGTGGGGCCGGGACAGGGCCTACGAGCAGTACTTC | CATSEWGRDRAYEQYF | . | TRBJ2-7 | TRBV15 | TRBD1
TGTGCCAGCAGCTGGAATCCGGACAGGGCCAAGCAGTTCTTC | CASSWNPDRAKQFF | . | TRBJ2-1 | TRBV7-9 | TRBD1
TGTGCCAGCAGCTTAGGTCACAGCCAAGACTACGGGGAGCAGTACTTC | CASSLGHSQDYGEQYF | . | TRBJ2-7 | TRBV5-8 | .
TGTGCCACCAGCATGCCGACTAGCGGGAGCCCAGCCTACAATGAGCAGTTCTTC | CATSMPTSGSPAYNEQFF | . | TRBJ2-1 | TRBV15 | TRBD2
TGTGCCAGCAGTTTATTCGGGCGTTCTAATCAGCCCCAGCATTTT | CASSLFGRSNQPQHF | . | TRBJ1-5 | TRBV27 | .
TGTGCCAGCAGCCCGCCGACTAGCGGGAGTAATGAGCAGTTCTTC | CASSPPTSGSNEQFF | . | TRBJ2-1 | TRBV11-3 | TRBD2
TGTGCCACCAGCGGGACAGGGCGGGGGCTTAGCACAGATACGCAGTATTTT | CATSGTGRGLSTDTQYF | . | TRBJ2-3 | TRBV15 | TRBD1
TGTGCCAGCAGCCAGGGAGGGGGTCAGCCCCAGCATTTT | CASSQGGGQPQHF | . | TRBJ1-5 | TRBV7-2 | .